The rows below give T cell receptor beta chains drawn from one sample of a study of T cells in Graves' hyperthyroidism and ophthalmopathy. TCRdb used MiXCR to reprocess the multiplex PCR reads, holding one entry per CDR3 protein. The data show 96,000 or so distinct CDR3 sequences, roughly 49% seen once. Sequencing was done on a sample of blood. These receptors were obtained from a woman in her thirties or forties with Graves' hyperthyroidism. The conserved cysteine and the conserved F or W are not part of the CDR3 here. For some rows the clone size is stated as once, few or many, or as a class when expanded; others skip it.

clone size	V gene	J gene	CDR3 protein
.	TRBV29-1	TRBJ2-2	SYWGTGELF
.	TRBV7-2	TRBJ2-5	ASSPNSGRETQY
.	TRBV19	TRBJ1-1	ASSRREAEAF
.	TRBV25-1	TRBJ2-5	AWKLGRKETQY
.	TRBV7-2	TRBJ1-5	ASSLAGGNNQPQH
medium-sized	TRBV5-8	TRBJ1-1	ASSLYRGFTEAF
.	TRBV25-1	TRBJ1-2	ARERQRSYGYT
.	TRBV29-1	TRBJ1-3	SVGTSQETQYFGQGGNTIY
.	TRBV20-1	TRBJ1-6	RGRTGWDSPLH
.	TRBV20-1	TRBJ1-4	SAKQGAEKLF
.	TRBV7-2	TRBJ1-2	ASSLGTGDHGYT
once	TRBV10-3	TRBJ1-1	AISESGRNTEAF
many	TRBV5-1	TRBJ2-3	ASSLLGTSGSTDTQY
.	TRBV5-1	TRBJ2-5	ASSLAGVEEETQY
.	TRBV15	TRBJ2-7	ATSSVGGSYEQY
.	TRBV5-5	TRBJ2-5	ASSEGLAARTQY
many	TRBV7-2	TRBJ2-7	ASSLGWTSGTSSYEQY
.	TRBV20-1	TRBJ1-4	SASDREEKLS
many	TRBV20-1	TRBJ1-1	SARDFMAGSTEAF
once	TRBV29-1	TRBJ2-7	SVPGDRGLEQY
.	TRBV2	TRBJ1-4	AGTLDRDAKLF
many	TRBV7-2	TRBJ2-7	ASSPTSSSYEQY
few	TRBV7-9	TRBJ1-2	ASSLGQGNYGYT
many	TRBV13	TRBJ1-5	ASSLGQGPNQPQH
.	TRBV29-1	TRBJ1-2	SANVGIYGYT
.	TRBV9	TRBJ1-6	ASSLGGSDSPLH
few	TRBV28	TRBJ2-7	ASSPGNYEQY
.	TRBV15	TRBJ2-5	ATSSYQGWAETQY
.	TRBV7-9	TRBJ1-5	ASSLGDRSGQPQH
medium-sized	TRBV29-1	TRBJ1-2	SPLRQGSVYGYT
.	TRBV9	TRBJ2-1	ASDSGGKPYNEQF
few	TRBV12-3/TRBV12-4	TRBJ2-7	ASSFASDSSYEQY
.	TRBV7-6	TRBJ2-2	ASSLAGTHSGELF
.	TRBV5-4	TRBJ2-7	ASSWASSLGTQSSYEQY
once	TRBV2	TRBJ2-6	ASSPTTASGADVLT
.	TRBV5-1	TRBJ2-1	ASSLDRGFYNEQF
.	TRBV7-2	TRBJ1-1	ASSAGGGEAF
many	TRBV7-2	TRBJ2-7	ASSVGLAGVYEQY
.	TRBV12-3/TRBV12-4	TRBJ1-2	ASSLAGGWGYT
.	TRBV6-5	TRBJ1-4	ASSYQGGTNEKLF
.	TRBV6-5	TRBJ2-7	ASSLGTAGQY
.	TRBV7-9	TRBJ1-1	ASSSFRNNTEAF
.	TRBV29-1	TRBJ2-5	SVTAGGPYQETQY
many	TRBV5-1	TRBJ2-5	ASSGSTPETQY
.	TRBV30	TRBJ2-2	AWSVGTRDTGELF
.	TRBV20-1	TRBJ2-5	SATGVARGLETQY
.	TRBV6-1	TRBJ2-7	ASNPLGLAGVEQY
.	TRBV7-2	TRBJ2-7	ASSAGSSYEQY
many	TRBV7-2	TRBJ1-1	ASSSRGGATEAF
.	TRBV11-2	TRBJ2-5	ASRSQGVRETQY
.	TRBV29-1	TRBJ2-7	SVVLAGYEQY
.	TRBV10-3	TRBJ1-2	AITSGTGHNYGCT
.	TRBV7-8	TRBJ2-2	ASSLGGGTGELF